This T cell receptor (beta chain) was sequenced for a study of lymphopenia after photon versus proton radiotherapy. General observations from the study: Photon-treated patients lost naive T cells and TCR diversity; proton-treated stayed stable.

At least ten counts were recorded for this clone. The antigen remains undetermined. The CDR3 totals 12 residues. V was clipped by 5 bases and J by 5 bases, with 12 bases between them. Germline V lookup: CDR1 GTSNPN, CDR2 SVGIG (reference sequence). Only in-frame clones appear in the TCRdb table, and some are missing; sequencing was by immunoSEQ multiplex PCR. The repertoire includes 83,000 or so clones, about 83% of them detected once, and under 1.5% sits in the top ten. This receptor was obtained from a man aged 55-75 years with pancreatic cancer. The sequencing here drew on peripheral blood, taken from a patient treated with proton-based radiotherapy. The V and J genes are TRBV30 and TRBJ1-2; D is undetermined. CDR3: CAWGRVVYGYTF. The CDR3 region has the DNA TGTGCCTGGGGAAGAGTGGTTTATGGCTACACCTTC. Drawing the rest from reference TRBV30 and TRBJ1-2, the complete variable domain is SQTIHQWPATLVQPVGSPLSLECTVEGTSNPNLYWYRQAAGRGLQLLFYSVGIGQISSEVPQNLSASRPQDRQFILSSKKLLLSDSGFYLCAWGRVVYGYTFGSGTRLTVV.